The rows below give T cell receptor beta chains drawn from one sample of a study of blood T cell repertoires in COVID-19. TCRdb's table, derived via immunoSEQ multiplex PCR, lists solely in-frame clones and lacks some. The table records roughly 240,000 clones, less than 85% of them present only once. The sequencing sample was made of peripheral blood. The receptors shown here come from a man in his sixties who had recovered from COVID-19. Both conserved end residues are part of each CDR3. Fields, in order: V gene, J gene, D gene, clone size, CDR3 DNA, CDR3 protein. D genes are given only for firm matches. Some rows have no size entry. The others give once, few or many, or a class for an expanded clone.

TRBV6-5	TRBJ1-6	.	.	TGTGCCACCCGAGAGGGCTCCTATAATTCACCCCTCCACTTT	CATREGSYNSPLHF
TRBV19	TRBJ2-7	.	.	TGTGCCAGTAGTATCGCAGGGGGTGCGGGGGGCTCCTACGAGCAGTACTTC	CASSIAGGAGGSYEQYF
TRBV5-4	TRBJ2-3	TRBD2	.	TGTGCCAGCAGCTTGGTTCGCGGGGGGAACACAGATACGCAGTATTTT	CASSLVRGGNTDTQYF
TRBV2	TRBJ2-7	TRBD1	.	TGTGCCACAAACCGGGACAGGAGCTCCTACGAGCAGTACTTC	CATNRDRSSYEQYF
TRBV5-1	TRBJ2-2	TRBD1	.	TGCGCCAGCAGCCAGGGACAGGAAGGCACCGGGGAGCTGTTTTTT	CASSQGQEGTGELFF
TRBV6-6	TRBJ2-7	.	.	TGTGCCAGCAGTCCGGACAAGCCACCCTACGAGCAGTACTTC	CASSPDKPPYEQYF
TRBV27	TRBJ2-2	.	.	TGTGCCAGCAGCAAAGGACAATCGAACACCGGGGAGCTGTTTTTT	CASSKGQSNTGELFF
TRBV11-2	TRBJ2-1	.	.	TGTGCCAGCAGCTTAGGTCAGTCTTACAATGAGCAGTTCTTC	CASSLGQSYNEQFF
TRBV5-5	TRBJ1-6	TRBD1	.	TGTGCCAGCAGTCAAGGGACAGGACATAATTCACCCCTCCACTTT	CASSQGTGHNSPLHF
TRBV5-1	TRBJ2-3	.	.	TGCGCCAGCAGCTTGGAGGACAGAAACACAGATACGCAGTATTTT	CASSLEDRNTDTQYF
TRBV15	TRBJ1-2	.	few	TGTGCCACCAGCAGAGATCGACAGGTATCCTATGGCTACACCTTC	CATSRDRQVSYGYTF
TRBV4-1	TRBJ1-5	.	.	TGCGCCAGCAGCCACTCCTCCGGGACACTCTATAGCAATCAGCCCCAGCATTTT	CASSHSSGTLYSNQPQHF
TRBV7-2	TRBJ2-6	TRBD1	.	TGTGCCAGCAGCTTGACAGGGGGTGCGGGGGCCAACGTCCTGACTTTC	CASSLTGGAGANVLTF
TRBV27	TRBJ2-7	TRBD1	.	TGTGCCAGCAGTTCGCCGGGACAGGGAGACTACGAGCAGTACTTC	CASSSPGQGDYEQYF
TRBV2	TRBJ2-1	TRBD2	.	TGTGCCAGCAGTGAGGAGCGGGAGGCTTCCTACAATGAGCAGTTCTTC	CASSEEREASYNEQFF
TRBV7-2	TRBJ1-5	.	.	TGTGCCAGCAGCTTAGGGTCGGCTAGTAATCAGCCCCAGCATTTT	CASSLGSASNQPQHF
TRBV5-5	TRBJ1-5	.	.	TGTGCCAGCAGCTTGGGTGGGGGGTATCAGCCCCAGCATTTT	CASSLGGGYQPQHF
TRBV12-3/TRBV12-4	TRBJ2-7	.	.	TGTGCCAGCAGTTTAGTACCGGGCGGGCTGTACTTC	CASSLVPGGLYF
TRBV7-9	TRBJ2-7	.	few	TGTGCCAGCAGCTCCCAGGACTACGAGCAGTACTTC	CASSSQDYEQYF
TRBV2	TRBJ2-5	.	.	TGTGCCAGCAGTCCTACGATCCCCCAAGAGACCCAGTACTTC	CASSPTIPQETQYF
TRBV5-1	TRBJ2-3	TRBD2	.	TGCGCCAGCAGCTTGAGCGGGGGTACAGATACGCAGTATTTT	CASSLSGGTDTQYF
TRBV6-5	TRBJ1-6	.	.	TGTGCCAGCAGGGGGGACATTTATGGTTCACCCCTCCACTTT	CASRGDIYGSPLHF
TRBV11-3	TRBJ1-5	.	.	TGTGCCAGCAGCCCGAGTTCAGTGGCAGGGCTTAATCAGCCCCAGCATTTT	CASSPSSVAGLNQPQHF
TRBV5-4	TRBJ2-1	TRBD2	.	TGTGCCAGCAGCACCCCGGGACTAGCGGACAATGAGCAGTTCTTC	CASSTPGLADNEQFF
TRBV4-1	TRBJ1-2	.	.	TGCGCCAGCAGCCAAGCGGGGGGGCACGGCCACAGATCCTATGGCTACACCTTC	CASSQAGGHGHRSYGYTF
TRBV11-2	TRBJ1-2	TRBD1	.	TGTGCCAGCAGCTTAGGCCGGGGACAGCGGTATACTAACTATGGCTACACCTTC	CASSLGRGQRYTNYGYTF
TRBV13	TRBJ2-7	.	once	TGTGCCAGCAGCGCGACGGGATTGTGGGAGCAGTACTTC	CASSATGLWEQYF
TRBV10-3	TRBJ2-7	.	.	TGTGCCATCAGGGGTATGGGGGCGGGCTCCTACGAGCAGTACTTC	CAIRGMGAGSYEQYF
TRBV21-1	TRBJ2-3	.	.	TGTGCCAGCAGCAAAGCACAGCGTGGACTAGCGGAACCCAGCACAGATACGCAGTATTTT	CASSKAQRGLAEPSTDTQYF
TRBV2	TRBJ2-1	.	.	TGTGCCAGCAGTGTGGGGGGGGCGGACTACAATGAGCAGTTCTTC	CASSVGGADYNEQFF
TRBV19	TRBJ2-3	.	.	TGTGCCAGTAGTATACGGGCGGGACCCACAGATACGCAGTATTTT	CASSIRAGPTDTQYF
TRBV5-1	TRBJ1-2	TRBD1	.	TGCGCCAGCAGCTCGGGACAGGGTGTTCACTACACCTTC	CASSSGQGVHYTF
TRBV24-1	TRBJ1-2	.	once	TGTGCCACCAGTGCAGGGAACTATGGCTACACCTTC	CATSAGNYGYTF
TRBV27	TRBJ1-1	.	once	TGTGCCAGCAGTTTACGTGGAGGGTACACTGAAGCTTTCTTT	CASSLRGGYTEAFF
TRBV7-9	TRBJ1-1	.	.	TGTGCCAGCAGCTTAGTGGGGTGGGGCCGGGTGAACACTGAAGCTTTCTTT	CASSLVGWGRVNTEAFF
TRBV19	TRBJ1-2	TRBD1	.	TGTGCCAGTAGTAAACAGGGGGGTAACTATGGCTACACCTTC	CASSKQGGNYGYTF
TRBV3-1/TRBV3-2	TRBJ2-6	TRBD1	.	TGTGCCAGCAGCCCGGGACAGGCGCTCTCTGGGGCCAACGTCCTGACTTTC	CASSPGQALSGANVLTF
TRBV19	TRBJ2-1	TRBD2	.	TGTGCCAGTAGTCCTCTAGCGGGTCGAGGCGAGCAGTTCTTC	CASSPLAGRGEQFF
TRBV7-3	TRBJ1-6	.	.	TGTGCCAGCAGCTTAGACGGGACAATGACACCCCTCCACTTT	CASSLDGTMTPLHF